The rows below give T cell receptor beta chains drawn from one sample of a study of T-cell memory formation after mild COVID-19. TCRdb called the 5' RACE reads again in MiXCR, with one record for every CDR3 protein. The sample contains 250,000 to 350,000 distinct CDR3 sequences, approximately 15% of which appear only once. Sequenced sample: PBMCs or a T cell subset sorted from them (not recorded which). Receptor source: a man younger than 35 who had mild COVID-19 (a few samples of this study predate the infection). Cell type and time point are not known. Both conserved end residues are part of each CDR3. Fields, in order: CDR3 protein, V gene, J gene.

CDR3aa: CASSRLTGVEGNQPQHF
v_gene: TRBV4-1
j_gene: TRBJ1-5

CDR3aa: CSARSTSWSNQPQHF
v_gene: TRBV20-1
j_gene: TRBJ1-5

CDR3aa: CAWIPSAQDYEQYF
v_gene: TRBV30
j_gene: TRBJ2-7

CDR3aa: CASSHRQGDTGELFF
v_gene: TRBV4-3
j_gene: TRBJ2-2

CDR3aa: CASSLEITGILSGYTF
v_gene: TRBV11-2
j_gene: TRBJ1-2

CDR3aa: CASKKPPESTGELFF
v_gene: TRBV28
j_gene: TRBJ2-2

CDR3aa: CASSQDWLAAYEQYF
v_gene: TRBV4-3
j_gene: TRBJ2-7

CDR3aa: CASSLDWADTQYF
v_gene: TRBV9
j_gene: TRBJ2-3

CDR3aa: CASSLTPRAYEKLFF
v_gene: TRBV6-5
j_gene: TRBJ1-4

CDR3aa: CASSLIRPENTGELFF
v_gene: TRBV5-1
j_gene: TRBJ2-2

CDR3aa: CASKEYRQPNTEAFF
v_gene: TRBV6-1
j_gene: TRBJ1-1

CDR3aa: CASSLARGQIWDEQFF
v_gene: TRBV5-4
j_gene: TRBJ2-1

CDR3aa: CASSTQRGAGDTQYF
v_gene: TRBV11-2
j_gene: TRBJ2-3

CDR3aa: CASSSRGDGTYEQYF
v_gene: TRBV6-2/TRBV6-3
j_gene: TRBJ2-7

CDR3aa: CATLVADGTDTQYF
v_gene: TRBV18
j_gene: TRBJ2-3